Listed below are T cell receptor beta chains from one sample, sequenced in a study of HIV-infected children after antiretroviral therapy interruption. TCRdb called the 3' RACE reads again in MiXCR, with one record for every CDR3 protein. Counted here are about 89,000 distinct CDR3 sequences, about 6.9% occurring once; the ten biggest clones make up 0.85% to 1.3%. The sequencing here drew on CD45RA+ CD4+ T cells from PBMCs, pooled from several time points, taken from a donor given antiretroviral therapy, either interrupted or continuous. Source of these receptors: a pool of human donors with HIV. Each CDR3 is given without its conserved first and last residue.

V gene: TRBV12-3/TRBV12-4
CDR3 protein: ASSSGGAWSSYNEQF

V gene: TRBV6-5
CDR3 protein: ASSYAGGWTEAF

V gene: TRBV18
CDR3 protein: ASSWDRGYEQY

V gene: TRBV19
CDR3 protein: ASSGDSGGQPQH

V gene: TRBV6-5
CDR3 protein: ASTEGYGYT

V gene: TRBV12-3/TRBV12-4
CDR3 protein: ASRTRGTNTGELF

V gene: TRBV24-1
CDR3 protein: ATKDRMNTEAF

V gene: TRBV5-5
CDR3 protein: ASSLGPNYGYT

V gene: TRBV29-1
CDR3 protein: SVSDRRNYEQY

V gene: TRBV5-1
CDR3 protein: ASSSPGLESWTYNEQF

V gene: TRBV12-3/TRBV12-4
CDR3 protein: ASSLRQSYYGYT

V gene: TRBV19
CDR3 protein: ASSPGGNTIY

V gene: TRBV11-2
CDR3 protein: ASSLRKGDFYGYT

V gene: TRBV3-1
CDR3 protein: ASSQRQGMGTGELF

V gene: TRBV27
CDR3 protein: ASTPAGNTEAF

V gene: TRBV5-4
CDR3 protein: ASSLSGQLTGELF

V gene: TRBV5-1
CDR3 protein: ASFQGPDTQY

V gene: TRBV12-3/TRBV12-4
CDR3 protein: ASSQVLSYEQY

V gene: TRBV4-1
CDR3 protein: ASSQTTAVQKLF

V gene: TRBV24-1
CDR3 protein: ATSDLLTDRGNSGANVLT

V gene: TRBV2
CDR3 protein: ASSAGTSGGDSTYEQY

V gene: TRBV16
CDR3 protein: ASSQTRSSYEQY

V gene: TRBV5-6
CDR3 protein: ASTSQGSTGRIGETQY

V gene: TRBV12-3/TRBV12-4
CDR3 protein: ASSRQGTGELF

V gene: TRBV6-1
CDR3 protein: ASSESLTGTDTQY

V gene: TRBV29-1
CDR3 protein: SVANTGGTEAF

V gene: TRBV19
CDR3 protein: ASSAQGGYEQY

V gene: TRBV6-6
CDR3 protein: ASSYDRGLGEKLF

V gene: TRBV10-2
CDR3 protein: ASSRQGANSYEQY

V gene: TRBV5-1
CDR3 protein: ASSLDRVDTGELF

V gene: TRBV7-9
CDR3 protein: ASSPRDLSNEAF

V gene: TRBV4-1
CDR3 protein: ASSPFSGGITDTQY

V gene: TRBV14
CDR3 protein: ASSQEQLTNTGELF

V gene: TRBV6-1
CDR3 protein: ASLETDTEAF

V gene: TRBV4-1
CDR3 protein: ASRLTGNEKLF

V gene: TRBV21-1
CDR3 protein: ASSPEAGALPLNSPLH

V gene: TRBV28
CDR3 protein: ASSPTPLAADTQY

V gene: TRBV10-2
CDR3 protein: ASSEQGRQPQH

V gene: TRBV7-2
CDR3 protein: ASSFGTLAGAGANVLT

V gene: TRBV24-1
CDR3 protein: ATSDSRRNQETQY

V gene: TRBV6-6
CDR3 protein: VSSFELQPQH

V gene: TRBV5-1
CDR3 protein: ASSLDTEAF

V gene: TRBV30
CDR3 protein: AWSGARSNQPQH

V gene: TRBV7-2
CDR3 protein: ASSLSGTAISPLH

V gene: TRBV20-1
CDR3 protein: SGRTDEQY

V gene: TRBV19
CDR3 protein: ASSILGGLHTGELF

V gene: TRBV27
CDR3 protein: ASSSPTSLPYEQY

V gene: TRBV6-6
CDR3 protein: ASSTGAPGQGREQY

V gene: TRBV3-1
CDR3 protein: ASSHGTQYSNQPQH

V gene: TRBV5-1
CDR3 protein: ASSFETGRVTEAF

V gene: TRBV7-9
CDR3 protein: ASSSDRASGNTIY

V gene: TRBV27
CDR3 protein: ASSSGLAGGPLNTQY

V gene: TRBV9
CDR3 protein: ASSKRQIGYEQY

V gene: TRBV19
CDR3 protein: ASSNDRNDGYT

V gene: TRBV12-3/TRBV12-4
CDR3 protein: ASSFNRGSTEAF

V gene: TRBV29-1
CDR3 protein: SVRRQGYEQY

V gene: TRBV4-1
CDR3 protein: ASSRLMGQLEDTQY

V gene: TRBV5-1
CDR3 protein: ASRLRAETDTGELF

V gene: TRBV23-1
CDR3 protein: ASSQSGYSNQPQH

V gene: TRBV2
CDR3 protein: ASSEGELAKNIQY